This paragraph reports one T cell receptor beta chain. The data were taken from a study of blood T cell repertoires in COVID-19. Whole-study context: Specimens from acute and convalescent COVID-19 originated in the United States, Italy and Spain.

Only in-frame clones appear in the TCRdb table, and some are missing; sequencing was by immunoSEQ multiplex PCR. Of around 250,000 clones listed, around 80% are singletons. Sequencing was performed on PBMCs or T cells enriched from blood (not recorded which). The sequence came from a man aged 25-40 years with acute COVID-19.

The CDR3 region is CASSETGIGNTIYF. The CDR3 region has the DNA TGTGCCAGCAGTGAAACAGGGATCGGAAACACCATATATTTT. The V and J genes are TRBV28 and TRBJ1-3; D may be TRBD1 (6 bases). CDR1 is MDHEN and CDR2 is SYDVKM in the germline V gene. Trimming cost V 5 bases and J 4 bases, with 12 bases left between them. The CDR3 sequence is 14 residues long.